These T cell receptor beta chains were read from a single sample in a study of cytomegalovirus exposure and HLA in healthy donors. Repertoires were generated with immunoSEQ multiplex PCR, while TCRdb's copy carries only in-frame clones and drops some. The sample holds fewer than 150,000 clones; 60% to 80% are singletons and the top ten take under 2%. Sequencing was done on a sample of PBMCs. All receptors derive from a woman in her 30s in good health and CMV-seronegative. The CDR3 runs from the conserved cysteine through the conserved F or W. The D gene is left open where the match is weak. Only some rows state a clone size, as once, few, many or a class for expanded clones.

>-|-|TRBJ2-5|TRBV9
CASSGGPGGETQYF
TGTGCCAGCAGCGGAGGTCCAGGGGGGGAGACCCAGTACTTC
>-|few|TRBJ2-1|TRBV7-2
CASSPPREALVDEQFF
TGTGCCAGCAGCCCTCCCAGGGAGGCCCTTGTGGATGAGCAGTTCTTC
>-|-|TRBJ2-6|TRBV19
CASTSSAAGANVLTF
TGTGCCAGTACTAGTTCGGCAGCCGGGGCCAACGTCCTGACTTTC
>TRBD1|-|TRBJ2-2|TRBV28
CASRSWTGSGELFF
TGTGCCAGCAGAAGCTGGACAGGGTCCGGGGAGCTGTTTTTT
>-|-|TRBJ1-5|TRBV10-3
CATGGPDQPQHF
TGTGCCACCGGGGGACCCGACCAGCCCCAGCATTTT
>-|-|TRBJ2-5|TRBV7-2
CASSPTGQPTETQYF
TGTGCCAGCAGCCCAACAGGACAGCCCACGGAGACCCAGTACTTC
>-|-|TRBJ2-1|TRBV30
CAWGGVFNEQFF
TGTGCCTGGGGAGGAGTTTTTAATGAGCAGTTCTTC
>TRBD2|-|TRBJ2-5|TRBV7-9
CASSTGAGGQETQYF
TGTGCCAGCAGTACCGGAGCGGGGGGGCAAGAGACCCAGTACTTC
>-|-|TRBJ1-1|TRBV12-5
CASGLGQGTEAFF
TGTGCTAGTGGTTTGGGGCAGGGGACTGAAGCTTTCTTT
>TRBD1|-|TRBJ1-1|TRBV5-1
CASSLVQGAEAFF
TGCGCCAGCAGCTTGGTACAGGGGGCTGAAGCTTTCTTT
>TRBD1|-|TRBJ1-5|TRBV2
CASSPDRVGVSNQPQHF
TGTGCCAGCAGTCCAGACAGGGTTGGAGTGAGCAATCAGCCCCAGCATTTT
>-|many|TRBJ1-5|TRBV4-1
CASSQDGRQPQHF
TGCGCCAGCAGCCAAGACGGGAGACAGCCCCAGCATTTT
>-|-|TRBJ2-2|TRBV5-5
CASSRGNTGELFF
TGTGCCAGCAGCCGGGGGAACACCGGGGAGCTGTTTTTT
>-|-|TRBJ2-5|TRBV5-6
CASSFGPLQETQYF
TGTGCCAGCAGCTTCGGTCCTCTCCAAGAGACCCAGTACTTC
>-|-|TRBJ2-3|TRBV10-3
CAISEYKSTDTQYF
TGTGCCATCAGTGAGTACAAAAGCACAGATACGCAGTATTTT
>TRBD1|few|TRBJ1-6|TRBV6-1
CASREQGALSPLHF
TGTGCCAGCAGGGAACAGGGGGCTCTTTCACCCCTCCACTTT
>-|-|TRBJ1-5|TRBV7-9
CASSSFRGARNQPQHF
TGTGCCAGCAGCTCCTTCCGGGGGGCCCGCAATCAGCCCCAGCATTTT
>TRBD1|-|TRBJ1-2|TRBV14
CASSQGTGHYGYTF
TGTGCCAGCAGCCAAGGGACAGGACACTATGGCTACACCTTC
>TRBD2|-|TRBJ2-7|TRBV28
CASSQPSSGRKENPPKYEQYF
TGTGCCAGCAGCCAACCTTCCAGCGGGAGGAAGGAGAATCCCCCGAAGTACGAGCAGTACTTC
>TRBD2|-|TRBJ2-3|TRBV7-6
CASSLAPQRETDTQYF
TGTGCCAGCAGCTTAGCGCCCCAGCGGGAAACAGATACGCAGTATTTT
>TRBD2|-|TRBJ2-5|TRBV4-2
CASSQVEVTSGGWETQYF
TGTGCCAGCAGCCAAGTCGAGGTGACTAGCGGGGGTTGGGAGACCCAGTACTTC
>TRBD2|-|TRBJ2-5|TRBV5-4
CASSFGTSGLLGTQYF
TGTGCCAGCAGCTTCGGGACTAGCGGGCTACTTGGGACCCAGTACTTC
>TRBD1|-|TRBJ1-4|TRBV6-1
CASRTGWYEKLFF
TGTGCCAGTAGGACAGGGTGGTATGAAAAACTGTTTTTT
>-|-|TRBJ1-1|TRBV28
CASSLLLDGVEAFF
TGTGCCAGCAGTTTACTCCTCGACGGGGTTGAAGCTTTCTTT
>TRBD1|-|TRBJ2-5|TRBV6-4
CASSADRGETQYF
TGTGCCAGCAGTGCGGACAGGGGGGAGACCCAGTACTTC
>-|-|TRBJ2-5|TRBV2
CASRELARVVQETQYF
TGTGCCAGCCGAGAATTGGCCCGGGTGGTACAAGAGACCCAGTACTTC
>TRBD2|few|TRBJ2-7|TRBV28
CASSPLEAGGNEQYF
TGTGCCAGCAGCCCATTAGAAGCGGGAGGGAACGAGCAGTACTTC
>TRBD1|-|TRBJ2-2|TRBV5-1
CASSLVGTATGELFF
TGCGCCAGCAGCTTGGTGGGGACAGCAACCGGGGAGCTGTTTTTT
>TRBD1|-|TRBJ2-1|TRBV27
CASRRTGATYNEQFF
TGTGCCAGCCGAAGGACAGGGGCTACCTACAATGAGCAGTTCTTC
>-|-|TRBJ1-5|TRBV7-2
CASSQGQSDRPQHF
TGTGCCAGCAGCCAAGGACAGTCGGATAGGCCCCAGCATTTT
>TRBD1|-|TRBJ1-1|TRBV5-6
CASSSRDRGPRAFF
TGTGCCAGCAGCAGCCGGGACAGGGGGCCCAGAGCTTTCTTT
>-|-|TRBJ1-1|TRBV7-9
CSSSSTGNTEAFF
TGTTCCAGCAGCTCGACAGGGAACACTGAAGCTTTCTTT
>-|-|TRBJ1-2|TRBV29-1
CSVDTTDRGYTF
TGCAGCGTTGATACGACAGACCGTGGCTACACCTTC
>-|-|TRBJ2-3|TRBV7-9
CASSSWVAGSTDTQYF
TGTGCCAGCAGCTCGTGGGTGGCGGGGAGCACAGATACGCAGTATTTT
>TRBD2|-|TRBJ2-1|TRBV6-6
CASDTGGAPYNEQFF
TGTGCCAGCGATACGGGAGGGGCCCCCTACAATGAGCAGTTCTTC
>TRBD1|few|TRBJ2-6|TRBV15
CATSRDGGRGGAEGANVLTF
TGTGCCACCAGCAGAGATGGGGGACGAGGGGGCGCGGAAGGGGCCAACGTCCTGACTTTC
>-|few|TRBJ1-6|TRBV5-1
CASSSTTGTRNSPLHF
TGCGCCAGCAGCTCCACAACCGGGACACGGAATTCACCCCTCCACTTT
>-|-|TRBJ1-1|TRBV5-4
CASSGGRNTEAFF
TGTGCCAGCAGCGGAGGGAGAAACACTGAAGCTTTCTTT
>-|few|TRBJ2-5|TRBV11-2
CASSYGDQETQYF
TGTGCCAGCAGCTACGGGGATCAGGAGACCCAGTACTTC
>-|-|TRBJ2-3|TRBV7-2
CASSPQYNTDTQYF
TGTGCCAGCAGCCCCCAGTATAACACAGATACGCAGTATTTT
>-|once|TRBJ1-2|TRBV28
CASSSGGLGAPRGYTF
TGTGCCAGCAGTTCGGGGGGCTTGGGGGCACCTAGGGGCTACACCTTC
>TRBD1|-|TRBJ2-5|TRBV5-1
CASSPDREETQYF
TGCGCCAGCAGTCCCGACAGGGAAGAGACCCAGTACTTC
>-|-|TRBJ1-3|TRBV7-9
CASSNPTSAGRGNTIYF
TGTGCCAGCAGCAACCCCACGTCAGCAGGGCGAGGAAACACCATATATTTT
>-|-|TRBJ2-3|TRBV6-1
CASTHRELTDTQYF
TGTGCCAGCACCCACAGGGAACTCACAGATACGCAGTATTTT
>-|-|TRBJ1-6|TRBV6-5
CASSAGPYNSPLHF
TGTGCCAGCAGCGCAGGGCCCTATAATTCACCCCTCCACTTT
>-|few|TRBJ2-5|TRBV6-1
CASAGSQETQYF
TGTGCCAGTGCAGGATCACAAGAGACCCAGTACTTC
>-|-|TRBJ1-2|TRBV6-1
CASSEREGYGYTF
TGTGCCAGCAGTGAACGGGAGGGCTATGGCTACACCTTC
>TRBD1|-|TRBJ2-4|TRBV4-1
CASSLGGGPDIQYF
TGCGCCAGCAGCCTAGGGGGCGGGCCGGACATTCAGTACTTC
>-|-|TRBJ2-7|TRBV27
CASSFRGREQYF
TGTGCCAGCAGCTTCAGGGGCCGCGAGCAGTACTTC
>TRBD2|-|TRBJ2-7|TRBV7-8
CASSLRGLAGGPLTYEQYF
TGTGCCAGCAGCCTCCGAGGGCTAGCGGGAGGGCCCCTAACCTACGAGCAGTACTTC
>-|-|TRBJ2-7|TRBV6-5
CASSYGTNIYEQYF
TGTGCCAGCAGTTACGGGACAAATATCTACGAGCAGTACTTC
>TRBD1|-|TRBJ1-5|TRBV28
CASSTRQGAQPQHF
TGTGCCAGCTCCACACGACAGGGGGCCCAGCCCCAGCATTTT
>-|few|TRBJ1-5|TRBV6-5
CASSSDMMSNQPQHF
TGTGCCAGCAGTTCAGACATGATGAGCAATCAGCCCCAGCATTTT
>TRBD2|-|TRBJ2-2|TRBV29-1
CSVEGGGTGGELFF
TGCAGCGTTGAAGGGGGGGGGACGGGCGGGGAGCTGTTTTTT